This is a list of T cell receptor beta chains from one sample in a study of shared clonotypes between healthy human individuals. Assay: immunoSEQ multiplex PCR; the TCRdb copy retains only in-frame clones and omits some. The data show 550,000 to 600,000 clones, roughly 98% seen once. The specimen was naive CD8+ T cells sorted from blood. These receptors were taken from a man between 25 and 39 years old in good health. Both conserved end residues are part of each CDR3. Each record gives: clone size, J gene, V gene, D gene, CDR3 DNA, CDR3 protein. D genes are given only for firm matches. Some rows have no size entry. The others give once, few or many, or a class for an expanded clone.

. | TRBJ1-2 | TRBV7-9 | TRBD1 | TGTGCCAGCAGCTCCAGACAGGGACCCTATGGCTACACCTTC | CASSSRQGPYGYTF
. | TRBJ2-1 | TRBV25-1 | TRBD1 | TGTGCCAGCAGACCCCGGGACAGGGACCCTTGGAATGAGCAGTTCTTC | CASRPRDRDPWNEQFF
. | TRBJ2-2 | TRBV29-1 | . | TGCAGCGTTGATGAACAGCACACCGGGGAGCTGTTTTTT | CSVDEQHTGELFF
. | TRBJ2-2 | TRBV11-2 | TRBD1 | TGTGCCAGCAGCTCTGACAGGGTTATTCCCGGGGAGCTGTTTTTT | CASSSDRVIPGELFF
. | TRBJ2-7 | TRBV5-4 | . | TGTGCCAGCAGCCGGGACAAGACCTACGAGCAGTACTTC | CASSRDKTYEQYF
. | TRBJ2-1 | TRBV7-9 | . | TGTGCCACCGGACGGGACGGATCTTCCTACAATGAGCAGTTCTTC | CATGRDGSSYNEQFF
. | TRBJ2-5 | TRBV7-9 | TRBD2 | TGTGCCAGCAGCCAGACTAGCGGGGGAGAGACCCAGTACTTC | CASSQTSGGETQYF
. | TRBJ2-7 | TRBV4-1 | TRBD1 | TGCGCCAGCAGCCAACGGGACAGAGCCTACGAGCAGTACTTC | CASSQRDRAYEQYF
. | TRBJ2-1 | TRBV5-1 | . | TGCGCCAGCAGCTCGTCCGGGACAAAGTACAATGAGCAGTTCTTC | CASSSSGTKYNEQFF
. | TRBJ2-5 | TRBV7-9 | TRBD2 | TGTGCCAGCAGCTCGGGGGGGCTGCGAGAGACCCAGTACTTC | CASSSGGLRETQYF
. | TRBJ2-2 | TRBV28 | . | TGTGCCAGCAGACAGGGATTTCACGGGGAGCTGTTTTTT | CASRQGFHGELFF
. | TRBJ1-5 | TRBV28 | . | TGTGCCAGCAAGTTTTGGGACGGAAGCAATCAGCCCCAGCATTTT | CASKFWDGSNQPQHF
. | TRBJ2-7 | TRBV29-1 | . | TGCAGCGTTAGAGACTACGAGCAGTACTTC | CSVRDYEQYF
. | TRBJ2-5 | TRBV6-1 | TRBD2 | TGTGCCAGCAGTGAAGCGCTACCAGGGGAACTAGCGGGAGGGCCTAGGGAGACCCAGTACTTC | CASSEALPGELAGGPRETQYF
. | TRBJ2-3 | TRBV11-2 | . | TGTGCCAGCAGCTCCATAATGGATACGCAGTATTTT | CASSSIMDTQYF
once | TRBJ1-1 | TRBV30 | . | TGTGCCTGGAGTGTGGGGATGAAGAACACTGAAGCTTTCTTT | CAWSVGMKNTEAFF
. | TRBJ2-1 | TRBV4-1 | TRBD2 | TGCGCCAGCAGCCATTCTAGCGGGGGCCTGGATGAGCAGTTCTTC | CASSHSSGGLDEQFF
. | TRBJ2-1 | TRBV4-2 | TRBD2 | TGTGCCAGCAGCCAAGGGGCCAGCGGGAGATCAAATGAGCAGTTCTTC | CASSQGASGRSNEQFF
. | TRBJ2-2 | TRBV29-1 | . | TGCAGCGTTGTTCGTGACACCGGGGAGCTGTTTTTT | CSVVRDTGELFF
. | TRBJ2-1 | TRBV19 | . | TGTGCCAGTCTCTGGGGCAATGAGCAGTTCTTC | CASLWGNEQFF
. | TRBJ1-5 | TRBV6-1 | TRBD1 | TGTGCCAGCAGGGACAGGGTAAGCAGGGATCAGCCCCAGCATTTT | CASRDRVSRDQPQHF
. | TRBJ2-7 | TRBV27 | TRBD1 | TGTGCCAGCAGTTGGGGGACAGGGGAATACGAGCAGTACTTC | CASSWGTGEYEQYF
. | TRBJ2-4 | TRBV6-5 | . | TGTGCCAGCAGTCCACTGGTCAAAAACATTCAGTACTTC | CASSPLVKNIQYF
. | TRBJ1-1 | TRBV29-1 | TRBD1 | TGCAGTGCTTGGACAGGGCGGCACACTGAAGCTTTCTTT | CSAWTGRHTEAFF
. | TRBJ2-5 | TRBV27 | . | TGTGCCAGCAGTTTAAGCCAGGGGGGTGAGACCCAGTACTTC | CASSLSQGGETQYF
. | TRBJ1-1 | TRBV27 | TRBD1 | TGTGCCAGCAGTTCTCGACAGGGCGAAGCTTTCTTT | CASSSRQGEAFF
. | TRBJ2-3 | TRBV15 | . | TGTGCCACCAGCAGGACCCGTGGGACCACAGATACGCAGTATTTT | CATSRTRGTTDTQYF
. | TRBJ2-7 | TRBV7-6 | . | TGTGCCAGCAGCCTAGTCTCTTTAGGCCCCTACGAGCAGTACTTC | CASSLVSLGPYEQYF
. | TRBJ1-4 | TRBV2 | . | TGTGCCAGCAGTCCGGGTAGGGTACAGGTGGATGAAAAACTGTTTTTT | CASSPGRVQVDEKLFF
. | TRBJ2-7 | TRBV5-4 | . | TGTGCCAGCAGCTCGCGCAGGGGCCACGAGCAGTACTTC | CASSSRRGHEQYF
. | TRBJ2-7 | TRBV18 | . | TGTGCCAGCTCACCAGGCCGGAGGGGGTACGAGCAGTACTTC | CASSPGRRGYEQYF
. | TRBJ2-2 | TRBV5-1 | . | TGCGCCAGCAGCTTGGCCTGGAACTTGAACACCGGGGAGCTGTTTTTT | CASSLAWNLNTGELFF
. | TRBJ2-7 | TRBV12-5 | . | TGTGCTAGTGGTTTGTCCTGGGACTCCCTCTACGAGCAGTACTTC | CASGLSWDSLYEQYF
. | TRBJ2-7 | TRBV11-2 | TRBD2 | TGTGCCAGCAGCCAAGGAAATGCGGGAGGCCGACGCTACGAGCAGTACTTC | CASSQGNAGGRRYEQYF
. | TRBJ1-5 | TRBV4-3 | . | TGCGCCAGCAGCTTGGAGGGCCACAATCAGCCCCAGCATTTT | CASSLEGHNQPQHF
. | TRBJ2-7 | TRBV2 | . | TGTGCCAGCATGGGCAGAATCTACGAGCAGTACTTC | CASMGRIYEQYF
. | TRBJ1-1 | TRBV15 | . | TGTGCCACCAGCAGAGATCCGACGGGGGCTGAAGCTTTCTTT | CATSRDPTGAEAFF
. | TRBJ2-7 | TRBV7-9 | TRBD2 | TGTGCCAGCAGCCCCCAAAGCGGGATGTCCGCCGAGCAGTACTTC | CASSPQSGMSAEQYF
. | TRBJ2-7 | TRBV7-2 | TRBD2 | TGTGCCAGCAGCTTAGTAGCGGGAGGGTTCCGCGAGCAGTACTTC | CASSLVAGGFREQYF
. | TRBJ2-1 | TRBV6-5 | . | TGTGCCAGCAGTTACTCTCCCGGGCCATCCAGTGAGCAGTTCTTC | CASSYSPGPSSEQFF
. | TRBJ2-7 | TRBV19 | TRBD1 | TGTGCCAGTAGTGGTTCTCGGGACAGCATTTACGAGCAGTACTTC | CASSGSRDSIYEQYF
. | TRBJ2-7 | TRBV7-2 | . | TGTGCCAGCAGCTTATATCAGGGTTCCTACGAGCAGTACTTC | CASSLYQGSYEQYF
. | TRBJ2-5 | TRBV13 | . | TGTGCCAGCAGCTTAGGAGGGCCGGAGACCCAGTACTTC | CASSLGGPETQYF
. | TRBJ2-3 | TRBV4-1 | . | TGCGCCAGCAGCCCCCACGCAGGGGGGGAGAGCACAGATACGCAGTATTTT | CASSPHAGGESTDTQYF
few | TRBJ2-1 | TRBV7-6 | . | TGTGCCAGCTGTGGGACACGGTTCTTC | CASCGTRFF
. | TRBJ1-2 | TRBV18 | . | TGTGCCAGCTCACCAGGGCAGGGGAGGACCCCTGGCTATGGCTACACCTTC | CASSPGQGRTPGYGYTF
. | TRBJ1-2 | TRBV9 | . | TGTGCCAGCACCACGGGACTCTATGGCTACACCTTC | CASTTGLYGYTF
. | TRBJ2-5 | TRBV27 | . | TGTGCCAGCAGTGGAGAGGAAGAGACCCAGTACTTC | CASSGEEETQYF
. | TRBJ1-2 | TRBV4-3 | . | TGCGCCAGCAGCCAAGATTCCAGGGCCGGACGCTATGGCTACACCTTC | CASSQDSRAGRYGYTF
. | TRBJ2-3 | TRBV30 | TRBD2 | TGTGCCTGGGATAGCGGGAGCCAAGCGGCAGATACGCAGTATTTT | CAWDSGSQAADTQYF
. | TRBJ1-4 | TRBV28 | TRBD1 | TGTGCCAGCAGTTTCCCTACAGGGGGCAGGGAAAAACTGTTTTTT | CASSFPTGGREKLFF
. | TRBJ2-3 | TRBV28 | TRBD2 | TGTGCCAGCAGCTCCGGACTAGCGGTTTTCACAGATACGCAGTATTTT | CASSSGLAVFTDTQYF
. | TRBJ2-3 | TRBV29-1 | TRBD1 | TGCAGCGTTGGGACAGGGGACACAGATACGCAGTATTTT | CSVGTGDTDTQYF
. | TRBJ2-1 | TRBV6-4 | . | TGTGCCAGCAGTGACCGGGCAGGGGTACCCCGCGGGCAGTTCTTC | CASSDRAGVPRGQFF
. | TRBJ2-7 | TRBV9 | . | TGTGCCAGCAGCCCTGGGAGCCTGCCCATCGAGCAGTACTTC | CASSPGSLPIEQYF
. | TRBJ2-1 | TRBV6-6 | TRBD2 | TGTGCCAGCACCAGTAGCGGGAGGCCCTACAATGAGCAGTTCTTC | CASTSSGRPYNEQFF
. | TRBJ1-5 | TRBV6-1 | . | TGTGCCAGCAGTGAAATGGGTACAAGTGCTTCGCAGCCCCAGCATTTT | CASSEMGTSASQPQHF
. | TRBJ2-4 | TRBV5-1 | . | TGCGCCAGCAGCTTGGCTCGCGGAAACATTCAGTACTTC | CASSLARGNIQYF
. | TRBJ1-4 | TRBV21-1 | . | TGTGCCAGCAGCGTCGCAGGGGGCGGAAATGAAAAACTGTTTTTT | CASSVAGGGNEKLFF
once | TRBJ2-1 | TRBV12-5 | TRBD2 | TGTGCTAGTGGTTTGGAAGCGGGAAGCAGTTTATACAATGAGCAGTTCTTC | CASGLEAGSSLYNEQFF